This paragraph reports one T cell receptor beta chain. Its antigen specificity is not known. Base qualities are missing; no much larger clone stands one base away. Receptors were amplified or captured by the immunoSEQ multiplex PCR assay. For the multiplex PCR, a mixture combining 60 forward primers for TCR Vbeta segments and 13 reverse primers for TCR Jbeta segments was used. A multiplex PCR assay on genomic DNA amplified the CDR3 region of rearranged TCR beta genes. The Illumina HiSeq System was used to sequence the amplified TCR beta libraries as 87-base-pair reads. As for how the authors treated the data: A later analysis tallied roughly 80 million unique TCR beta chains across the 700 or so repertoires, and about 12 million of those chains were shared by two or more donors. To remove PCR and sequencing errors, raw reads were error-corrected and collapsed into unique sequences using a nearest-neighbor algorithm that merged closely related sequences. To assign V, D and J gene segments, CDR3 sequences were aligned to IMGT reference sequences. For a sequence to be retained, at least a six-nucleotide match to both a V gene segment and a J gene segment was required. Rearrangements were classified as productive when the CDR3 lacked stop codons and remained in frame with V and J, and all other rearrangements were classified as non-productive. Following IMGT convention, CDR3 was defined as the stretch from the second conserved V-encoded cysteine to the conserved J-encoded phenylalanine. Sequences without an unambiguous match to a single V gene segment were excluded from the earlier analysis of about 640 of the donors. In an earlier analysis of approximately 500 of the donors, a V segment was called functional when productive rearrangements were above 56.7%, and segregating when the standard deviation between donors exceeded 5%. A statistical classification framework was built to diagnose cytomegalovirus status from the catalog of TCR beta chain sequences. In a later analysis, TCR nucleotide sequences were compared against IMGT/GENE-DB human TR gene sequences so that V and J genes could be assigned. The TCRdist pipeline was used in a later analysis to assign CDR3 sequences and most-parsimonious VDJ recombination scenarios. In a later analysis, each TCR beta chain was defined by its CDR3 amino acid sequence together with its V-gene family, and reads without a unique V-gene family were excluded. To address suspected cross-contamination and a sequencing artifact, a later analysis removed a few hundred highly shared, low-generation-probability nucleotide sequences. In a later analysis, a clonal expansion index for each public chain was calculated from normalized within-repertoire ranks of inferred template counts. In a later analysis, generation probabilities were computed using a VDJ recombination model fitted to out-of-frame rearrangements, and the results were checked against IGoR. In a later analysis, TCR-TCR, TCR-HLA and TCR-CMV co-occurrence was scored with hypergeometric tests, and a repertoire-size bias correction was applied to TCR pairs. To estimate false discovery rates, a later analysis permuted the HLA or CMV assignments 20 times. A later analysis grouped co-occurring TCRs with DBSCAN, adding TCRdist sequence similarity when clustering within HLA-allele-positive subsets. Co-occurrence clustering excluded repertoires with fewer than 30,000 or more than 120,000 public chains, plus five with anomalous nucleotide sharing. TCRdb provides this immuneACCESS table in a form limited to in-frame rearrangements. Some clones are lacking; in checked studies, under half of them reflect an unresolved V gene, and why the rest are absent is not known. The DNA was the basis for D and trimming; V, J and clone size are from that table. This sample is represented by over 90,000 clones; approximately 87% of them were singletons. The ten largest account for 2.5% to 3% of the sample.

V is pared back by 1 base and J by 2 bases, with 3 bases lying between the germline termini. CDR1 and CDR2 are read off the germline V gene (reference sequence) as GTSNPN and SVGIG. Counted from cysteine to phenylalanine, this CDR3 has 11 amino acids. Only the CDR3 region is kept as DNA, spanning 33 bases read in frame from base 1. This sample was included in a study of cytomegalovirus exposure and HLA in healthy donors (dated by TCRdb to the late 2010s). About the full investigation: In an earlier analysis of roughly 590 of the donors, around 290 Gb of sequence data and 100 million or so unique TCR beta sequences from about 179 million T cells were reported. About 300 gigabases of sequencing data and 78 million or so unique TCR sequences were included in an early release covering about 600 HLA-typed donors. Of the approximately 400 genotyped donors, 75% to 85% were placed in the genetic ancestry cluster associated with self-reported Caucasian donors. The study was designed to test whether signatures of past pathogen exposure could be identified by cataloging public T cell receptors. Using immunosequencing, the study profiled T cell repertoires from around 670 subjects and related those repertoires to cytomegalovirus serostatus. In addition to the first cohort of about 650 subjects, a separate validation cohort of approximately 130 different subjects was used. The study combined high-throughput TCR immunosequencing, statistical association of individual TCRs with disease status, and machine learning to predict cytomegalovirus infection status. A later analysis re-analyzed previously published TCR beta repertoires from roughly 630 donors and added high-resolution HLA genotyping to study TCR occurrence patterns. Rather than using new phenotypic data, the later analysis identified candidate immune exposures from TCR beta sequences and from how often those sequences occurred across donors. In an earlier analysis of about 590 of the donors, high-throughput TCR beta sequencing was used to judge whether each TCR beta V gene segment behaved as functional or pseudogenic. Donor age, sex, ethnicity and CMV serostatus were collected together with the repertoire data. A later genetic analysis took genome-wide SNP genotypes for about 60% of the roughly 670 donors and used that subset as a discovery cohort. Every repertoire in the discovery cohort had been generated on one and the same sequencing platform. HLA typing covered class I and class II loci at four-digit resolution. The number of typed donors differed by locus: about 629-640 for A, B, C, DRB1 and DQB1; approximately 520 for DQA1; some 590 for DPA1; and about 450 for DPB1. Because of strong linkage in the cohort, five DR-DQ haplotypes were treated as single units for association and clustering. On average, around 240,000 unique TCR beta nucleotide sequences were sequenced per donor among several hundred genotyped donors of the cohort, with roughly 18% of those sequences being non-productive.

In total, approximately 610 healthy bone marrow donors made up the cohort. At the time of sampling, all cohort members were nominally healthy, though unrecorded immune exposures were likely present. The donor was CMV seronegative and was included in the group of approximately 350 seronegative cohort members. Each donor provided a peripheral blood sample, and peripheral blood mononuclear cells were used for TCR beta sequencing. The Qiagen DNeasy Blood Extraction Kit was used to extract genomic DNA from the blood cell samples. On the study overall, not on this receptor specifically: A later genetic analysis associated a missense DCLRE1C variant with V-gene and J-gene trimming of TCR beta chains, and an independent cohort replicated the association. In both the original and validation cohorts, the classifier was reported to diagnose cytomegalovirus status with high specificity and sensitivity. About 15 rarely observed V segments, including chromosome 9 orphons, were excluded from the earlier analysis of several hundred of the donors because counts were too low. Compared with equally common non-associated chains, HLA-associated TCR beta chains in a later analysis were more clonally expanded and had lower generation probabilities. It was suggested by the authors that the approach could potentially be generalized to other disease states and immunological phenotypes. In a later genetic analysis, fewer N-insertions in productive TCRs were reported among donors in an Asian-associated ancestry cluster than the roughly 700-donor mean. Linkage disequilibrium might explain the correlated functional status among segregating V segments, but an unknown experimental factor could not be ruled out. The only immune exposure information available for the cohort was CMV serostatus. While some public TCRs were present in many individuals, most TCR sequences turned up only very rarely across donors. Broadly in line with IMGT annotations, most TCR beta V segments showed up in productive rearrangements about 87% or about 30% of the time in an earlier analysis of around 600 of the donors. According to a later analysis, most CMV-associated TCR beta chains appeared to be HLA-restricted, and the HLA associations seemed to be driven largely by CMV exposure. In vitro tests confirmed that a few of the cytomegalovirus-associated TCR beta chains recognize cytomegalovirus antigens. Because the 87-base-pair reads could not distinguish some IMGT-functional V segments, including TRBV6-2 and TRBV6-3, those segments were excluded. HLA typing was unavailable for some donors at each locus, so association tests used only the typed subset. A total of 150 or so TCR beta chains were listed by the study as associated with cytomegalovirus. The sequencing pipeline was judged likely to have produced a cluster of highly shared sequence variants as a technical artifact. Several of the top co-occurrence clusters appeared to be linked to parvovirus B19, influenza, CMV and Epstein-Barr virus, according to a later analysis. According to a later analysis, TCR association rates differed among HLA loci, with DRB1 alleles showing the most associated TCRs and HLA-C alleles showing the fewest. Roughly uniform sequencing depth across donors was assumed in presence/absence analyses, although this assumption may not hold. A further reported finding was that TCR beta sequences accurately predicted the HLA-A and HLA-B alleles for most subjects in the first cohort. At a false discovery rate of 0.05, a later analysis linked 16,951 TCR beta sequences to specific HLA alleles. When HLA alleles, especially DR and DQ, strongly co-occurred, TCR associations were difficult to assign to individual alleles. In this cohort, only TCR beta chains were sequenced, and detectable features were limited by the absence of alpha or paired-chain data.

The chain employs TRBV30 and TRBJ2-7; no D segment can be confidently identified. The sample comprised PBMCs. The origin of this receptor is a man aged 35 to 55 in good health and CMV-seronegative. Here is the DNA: TGTGCCTGGAGTGATACCTACGAGCAGTACTTC. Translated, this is CAWSDTYEQYF.